Described below is a single TCR beta chain sequence and its context. Trimming took 5 bases from V and 5 from J, leaving 13 bases between them. This CDR3 comprises 13 residues. Germline CDR1 reads MDHEN; CDR2 reads SYDVKM. The assay ran at deep level. Source study methods: ImmunoSEQ only sent back junction sequences with no quality scores, so filtering was done differently. Assay used: immunoSEQ multiplex PCR; TCRdb lists only in-frame clones, some missing. V, J and clone size were drawn from that table, and D and trimming were deduced from the DNA. The sample records 2 million to 2.5 million clones, approximately 93% being singletons. This entry comes from a study of shared clonotypes between healthy human individuals. Study in general: Each donor had three CD4 naive, three CD4 memory, two CD8 naive and one CD8 memory plate.

Everyone who donated was a Caucasian adult who lived in Nashville, Tennessee. V and J are TRBV28 and TRBJ2-7, with D perhaps being TRBD1 or TRBD2 (5 bases each). The clonotype comes from a young man in good health. Some clones in this sample may be carry-over from other donors' samples. The sequencing sample was made of naive CD4+ T cells from PBMCs. Subset meaning: CD45RA+ positively selected. DNA of the CDR3: TGTGCCAGCAGTCCCCCCGGGGACCACGAGCAGTACTTC. This encodes CASSPPGDHEQYF.